This T cell receptor (beta chain) was found in a study of T cell responses to AZD1222 COVID-19 vaccine. Profiling relied on immunoSEQ multiplex PCR, and the TCRdb table lists in-frame clones only, not all of them. Of some 140,000 clones listed, roughly 91% are singletons. CDR1 and CDR2 (germline): MDHEN, SYDVKM. The CDR3 length is 15 residues. Trimming left V 5 bases short and J 4 bases short, with 17 bases between. The sample consisted of peripheral blood, taken 28 days after the second AZD1222 dose. This clonotype originated in an adult who received the AZD1222 COVID-19 vaccine. The chain links TRBV28 to TRBJ1-2, with a tentative D call TRBD1 (5 bases). CDR3 protein: CASSRGGWGSYGYTF. DNA for the CDR3: TGTGCCAGCAGTCGGGGCGGGTGGGGGAGCTATGGCTACACCTTC.